The clone carrying this T cell receptor (beta chain) came up many times. Its target is not known. Samples came from axillary lymph nodes draining the breast cancer. TCRdb reanalysed the multiplex PCR reads using MiXCR and keeps one entry per CDR3 protein. The repertoire includes 200,000 to 300,000 distinct CDR3 sequences, roughly 31% of them detected once, and under 1.2% sits in the top ten. This specimen comes from a study of breast tumors, draining lymph nodes, adjacent tissues. CDR1 is SGHAT, CDR2 FQNNGV, per germline. Trimming pared 5 bases from V and 5 bases from J, leaving 16 bases between. The CDR3 runs 16 residues. Study findings and constraints: Luminal-like breast cancer showed significantly greater tumor-nontumor repertoire similarity than basal-like breast cancer did. The lymph node origin of tumor T cells was framed as consistent with a hypothesis, not demonstrated. Tumors had less TCR diversity than lymph nodes, more than nontumor tissue. Most tumor T cells seemingly derive from lymph node, then expand in tumor.

The sequencing input was axillary lymph node tissue. This TCR derives from a female donor with breast cancer. Some clones in this sample may be carry-over from other donors' samples. V usage is TRBV11-2 and J usage is TRBJ2-6, with D perhaps matching TRBD1 or TRBD2 (5 bases each). This CDR3 is CASSTGTGRWANVLTF. The DNA for the CDR3 is TGTGCCAGCAGCACCGGGACCGGCCGTTGGGCCAACGTCCTGACTTTC.